The T cell receptor (beta chain) under discussion was sequenced for a study of T cell responses to AZD1222 COVID-19 vaccine. Data came from immunoSEQ multiplex PCR; TCRdb stores just in-frame clones and leaves some out. The profile shows approximately 50,000 clones, 70% to 80% of them singletons. V lost 2 bases and J lost 8, with 15 bases in between. The CDR3 consists of 15 residues. CDR1 and CDR2 from the germline V gene are SNHLY and FYNNEI. Study-wide results and limits: Donors were mostly white British, more females; clonal diversity possibly underestimated. The study found Spike-specific TCR breadth and depth rose after two AZD1222 doses. As reported, nearly half of all spike-specific TCRs target variant regions that are unmutated.

For this clone: Antigen unknown.

The TCR was taken from an adult in good health. This chain joins TRBV2 and TRBJ1-4, with D possibly TRBD1 on 5 matching bases. The material was peripheral blood, obtained on day 0 of AZD1222 vaccination. The CDR3 protein is CASSELAGVGEKLFF. The CDR3 nucleotides read TGTGCCAGCAGTGAATTAGCGGGGGTCGGGGAAAAACTGTTTTTT.